Detailed here is one TCR beta chain. Its target is unknown. The record originates from a study of blood T cells in healthy people across ages. Study conclusions and caveats: The study found TCR beta diversity correlated strongly with naive T cell percentage.

This CDR3 has 13 residues. V lost 8 bases to trimming and J lost 8 bases; unmatched junction nucleotides: 8. Germline V gene data show CDR1 as MNHNS and CDR2 as SASEGT. Primers used in a second PCR of roughly 7 to 12 cycles were a sample-barcoded 5' primer and a J-beta primer mix. The authors tagged each cDNA molecule using a template-switch adaptor with 12 random nucleotides. TCRdb fed the 5' RACE reads into MiXCR, producing one record per CDR3 protein. The sample lists a few hundred thousand distinct CDR3 sequences, 27% occurring once. For every donor, a draw yielded around 10 milliliters of peripheral blood.

The J gene is TRBJ1-2, the V gene TRBV6-1; 10 nucleotides line up with TRBD1. This clonotype originated in a woman between 70 and 85 years old in good health. Sample: blood. The CDR3 is CASWTGGGGGYTF. DNA of the CDR3: TGTGCCAGCTGGACAGGGGGAGGGGGAGGCTACACCTTC.